Presented here are 24 T cell receptor beta chains from one specimen sequenced in a study of shared clonotypes between healthy human individuals. Method: immunoSEQ multiplex PCR; TCRdb's copy keeps in-frame clones and lacks some. The sample lists more than 2,000,000 clones; more than 85% were seen once. Material for sequencing was naive CD4+ T cells from PBMCs. Subset reported: CD45RA+ positively selected. Receptors were obtained from a man younger than 35 in good health. Some clones in this sample may be carry-over from other donors' samples.

The chain employs TRBV19 and TRBJ1-1; D is unclear. CDR1 LNHDA and CDR2 SQIVND come from the germline V gene (reference sequence). This CDR3 has 14 amino acids. Between the trimmed V and J ends, which lost 3 bases and 2 bases, there was a span of 10 bases. This CDR3 is CASSISPQNTEAFF. The CDR3 DNA is TGTGCCAGTAGTATTTCCCCGCAAAACACTGAAGCTTTCTTT.

The CDR3 coding sequence is TGTGCCAGCAGTGTAATCGGGATCGCTGAAGCTTTCTTT. Its protein product is CASSVIGIAEAFF. The V gene is TRBV2, the J gene TRBJ1-1; D is uncertain. Germline CDR1 reads SNHLY; CDR2 reads FYNNEI. V was trimmed by 4 bases and J by 6 bases, leaving 12 bases between them. The CDR3 is made up of 13 amino acids. Using reference TRBV2 and TRBJ1-1 for the parts outside the CDR3, the full variable domain is EPEVTQTPSHQVTQMGQEVILRCVPISNHLYFYWYRQILGQKVEFLVSFYNNEISEKSEIFDDQFSVERPDGSNFTLKIRSTKLEDSAMYFCASSVIGIAEAFFGQGTRLTVV.

The V and J genes are TRBV7-8 and TRBJ2-1; maybe TRBD1 (6 bases). The CDR3 contains 12 residues. Germline assignment: CDR1 SGHVS and CDR2 FQNEAQ. The V gene lost 3 bases and the J gene lost 6 bases, with 6 bases spanning the gap. The CDR3 sequence: CASSFRGNEQFF. CDR3 nucleotides: TGTGCCAGCAGCTTCAGGGGCAATGAGCAGTTCTTC. The full variable domain, in which reference TRBV7-8 and TRBJ2-1 provide the parts outside the CDR3, is GAGVSQSPRYKVAKRGQDVALRCDPISGHVSLFWYQQALGQGPEFLTYFQNEAQLDKSGLPSDRFFAERPEGSVSTLKIQRTQQEDSAVYLCASSFRGNEQFFGPGTRLTVL.

V usage is TRBV4-3 and J usage is TRBJ1-5; the D gene is possibly TRBD1 (5 bases). The V end lost 0 bases, the J end lost 7 bases, and 13 bases lay between the germline ends. The V gene's germline CDR1 is LGHNA and CDR2 YSLEER. The CDR3 runs 15 residues. The chain's CDR3 is CASSQEWGRGQPQHF. CDR3 in DNA: TGCGCCAGCAGCCAAGAGTGGGGGAGAGGGCAGCCCCAGCATTTT.

V gene TRBV28 combines with J gene TRBJ2-3, with 10 positions matching TRBD2. In germline, CDR1 is MDHEN, CDR2 SYDVKM. V was clipped by 5 bases and J by 6 bases; unmatched bases: 5. This CDR3 comprises 14 residues. CDR3 sequence reads: CASSLAGEGDTQYF. DNA of the CDR3: TGTGCCAGCAGTCTAGCGGGAGAGGGTGATACGCAGTATTTT.

The chain has TRBV5-4 and TRBJ2-5; the D gene could be TRBD1 or TRBD2 (5 bases each). Trimming removed 4 bases at V and 4 bases at J, with 20 bases between. The germline CDR1 and CDR2 sequences are SGHNT and YYREEE (reference sequence). This CDR3 is 16 amino acids long. The chain's CDR3 is CASSRGPGTKRETQYF. The CDR3 coding sequence is TGTGCCAGCAGCAGAGGTCCCGGGACCAAAAGAGAGACCCAGTACTTC.

In this sample, this clone turned up once. The CDR3 DNA is TGTGCCACCAGCAGAAACGCCCCACGGATCAATCAGCCCCAGCATTTT. Its translation is CATSRNAPRINQPQHF. This chain uses TRBV15 with TRBJ1-5; unclear D gene. The CDR3 is made up of 16 amino acids. V was pared by 2 bases and J by 3 bases, with 14 bases between. Germline-derived CDR1 and CDR2 are LNHNV and YYDKDF (reference sequence).

This sequence joins TRBV30 and TRBJ1-5; D might be TRBD1 (5 bases). The germline CDR1 and CDR2 sequences are GTSNPN and SVGIG (reference sequence). Trimming stripped 0 bases from V and 2 bases from J, with 11 bases between. CDR3 length: 15 amino acids. The CDR3 reads CAWSVVGLGNQPQHF. Written as DNA, the CDR3 is TGTGCCTGGAGTGTAGTGGGGCTTGGCAATCAGCCCCAGCATTTT.

The chain is built from TRBV27 and TRBJ2-5; D might be TRBD2 (6 bases). The V end was cut by 5 bases, the J end by 5 bases, with 9 bases between. CDR1 and CDR2 (germline): MNHEY, SMNVEV (reference sequence). The CDR3 is made up of 12 amino acids. The DNA of the CDR3 is TGTGCCAGCAGTGGGGGGATGGAGACCCAGTACTTC. Its protein product is CASSGGMETQYF.

The chain carries TRBV7-9 and TRBJ2-2, with 8 bases matching TRBD2. The germline V gene encodes CDR1 SEHNR and CDR2 FQNEAQ (reference sequence). After removal of 7 bases from V and 3 bases from J, the junction contained 7 bases not matched to a gene. The CDR3 has 15 amino acids. DNA of the CDR3: TGTGCCAGCACCCCATGGCGGGGGGACACCGGGGAGCTGTTTTTT. As protein: CASTPWRGDTGELFF.

The V call is TRBV25-1, the J call TRBJ1-4, with 12 bases that match TRBD1. Germline CDR1 reads MGHDK; CDR2 reads SYGVNS. The CDR3 contains 18 residues. V gave up 3 bases and J gave up 4 bases; unmatched junction bases: 9. This CDR3 is CASSDGTGGEWINEKLFF. The CDR3 nucleotides are TGTGCCAGCAGTGATGGGACAGGGGGCGAGTGGATTAATGAAAAACTGTTTTTT.

J is TRBJ1-5 and V is TRBV4-1, with D maybe TRBD1 (6 bases). The germline V and J ends were trimmed by 5 bases and 4 bases, with 18 bases remaining between them. Germline-derived CDR1 and CDR2 are MGHRA and YSYEKL. The CDR3 runs 16 residues. CDR3 residues: CASSSQVGQPNQPQHF. The DNA for the CDR3 is TGCGCCAGCAGCTCCCAGGTGGGACAACCAAATCAGCCCCAGCATTTT.

This chain joins TRBV28 and TRBJ2-4, with TRBD1 matching 9 bases. The junction had 8 bases not matched to a gene; V was cut back by 10 bases and J by 7 bases. The CDR3 runs 13 residues. CDR1 and CDR2 from the germline V gene are MDHEN and SYDVKM. The CDR3 sequence is CATLWGQGNIQYF. In nucleotides, the CDR3 is TGTGCCACCCTTTGGGGACAGGGCAACATTCAGTACTTC.

This clone was seen a single time. The chain recombines TRBV7-9 with TRBJ1-1; 9 bases are a match to TRBD1. V dropped 3 bases and J dropped 0; count of bases not matched to a gene: 5. Germline loops: CDR1 SEHNR, CDR2 FQNEAQ (reference sequence). The CDR3 extends over 16 amino acids. The CDR3 DNA reads as TGTGCCAGCAGCTTTGGACAGGGGTTCATGAACACTGAAGCTTTCTTT. Translation: CASSFGQGFMNTEAFF.

This chain connects TRBV7-8 to TRBJ2-2; weak D call: TRBD2 (6 bases). Trimming removed 5 bases from V and 10 bases from J, with 11 bases in between. This CDR3 comprises 12 residues. Per the germline V gene, CDR1 is SGHVS and CDR2 is FQNEAQ. The CDR3 reads CASSQEGPELFF. DNA for the CDR3: TGTGCCAGCAGCCAGGAGGGCCCGGAGCTGTTTTTT.

The V and J genes are TRBV6-1 and TRBJ1-1; 7 bases agree with TRBD1. The V gene's germline CDR1 is MNHNS and CDR2 SASEGT. V lost 4 bases to trimming and J lost 0 bases; unmatched junction nucleotides: 8. The CDR3 spans 16 residues. The CDR3 DNA reads TGTGCCAGCAGTGGGCAGCCGGGACAGATGAACACTGAAGCTTTCTTT. Its protein product is CASSGQPGQMNTEAFF.

This clone was recorded a few times. The chain is built from TRBV6-5 and TRBJ1-5; D not certain. This CDR3 region has 13 residues. Deletions cut 5 bases from V and 7 bases from J, with 12 bases between. Per germline, CDR1 MNHEY and CDR2 SVGAGI. This CDR3 reads CASSGIRGQPQHF. The CDR3 coding sequence is TGTGCCAGCAGTGGAATTCGAGGGCAGCCCCAGCATTTT.

The chain employs TRBV5-1 and TRBJ2-1; 8 positions match TRBD1. J was trimmed by 6 bases and V by 4 bases; bases with no gene match: 3. This CDR3 comprises 13 residues. Germline-derived CDR1 and CDR2 are SGHRS and YFSETQ. The CDR3 region has the DNA TGCGCCAGCAGCGAGCAGGGGGCCAATGAGCAGTTCTTC. Translated: CASSEQGANEQFF.

This chain joins TRBV6-4 and TRBJ1-5; D remains unclear. Looked up from germline, CDR1 is MRHNA and CDR2 is SNTAGT. The V end lost 4 bases, the J end lost 0 bases, and 16 bases lay between the germline ends. There are 17 residues in the CDR3. CDR3 nucleotides: TGTGCCAGCAGTGTCCCTGCAGGTGGCTATAGCAATCAGCCCCAGCATTTT. This gives the protein CASSVPAGGYSNQPQHF.

This clone was counted once. The chain couples TRBV29-1 to TRBJ2-1; D is unclear. Trimming left V 4 bases short and J 0 bases short, with 7 bases between. This CDR3 region has 13 residues. CDR1 and CDR2 from the germline V gene are SQVTM and ANQGSEA. This CDR3 is CSVAADSYNEQFF. CDR3 bases: TGCAGCGTTGCCGCAGACTCCTACAATGAGCAGTTCTTC.

The rearrangement joins TRBV4-3 to TRBJ1-4; 7 bases line up with TRBD1. The CDR3 extends over 15 amino acids. The V and J ends lost 1 base and 4 bases, in that order; junction bases with no gene match: 3. Germline values: CDR1 LGHNA, CDR2 YSLEER. The chain's CDR3 is CASSQVQGINEKLFF. DNA for the CDR3: TGCGCCAGCAGCCAAGTACAGGGGATTAATGAAAAACTGTTTTTT.

This clone was observed a single time. The chain recombines TRBV6-1 with TRBJ2-7, with D perhaps TRBD1 (5 bases). Trimming left V 7 bases short and J 5 bases short, with 12 bases between. Germline CDR1 MNHNS, CDR2 SASEGT. The CDR3 length is 12 residues. CDR3 sequence (DNA): TGTGCCAGCAAACAGGTCTCGGACGAGCAGTACTTC. Translating it yields CASKQVSDEQYF.

The gene calls are TRBV27 and TRBJ2-3; no firm D call. Germline CDR1 reads MNHEY; CDR2 reads SMNVEV (reference sequence). This CDR3 spans 15 amino acids. The V end lost 2 bases, the J end lost 0 bases, and 9 bases lay between the germline ends. This CDR3 reads CASSLRALSTDTQYF. DNA of the CDR3: TGTGCCAGCAGTTTACGGGCCCTTAGCACAGATACGCAGTATTTT.

This clone appeared once. The gene calls are TRBV30 and TRBJ2-1; D is perhaps TRBD2 (6 bases). Germline CDR1 reads GTSNPN; CDR2 reads SVGIG (reference sequence). The CDR3 is made up of 17 amino acids. The germline V and J ends were trimmed by 7 bases and 3 bases, with 25 bases remaining between them. CDR3 loop: CAYSGTSGQSNYNEQFF. The CDR3 DNA reads TGTGCCTACTCCGGAACCAGCGGGCAGAGCAACTACAATGAGCAGTTCTTC.